This is a list of T cell receptor beta chains from one sample in a study of shared clonotypes between healthy human individuals. Repertoires were generated with immunoSEQ multiplex PCR, while TCRdb's copy carries only in-frame clones and drops some. The table lists about 2,100,000 clones, around 93% of them singletons. The sample taken for sequencing was naive CD8+ T cells from PBMCs. The receptor source for this set is a man between 18 and 35 years old in good health. Some clones in this sample may be carry-over from other donors' samples. The CDR3 runs from the conserved cysteine through the conserved F or W. The D gene is left open where the match is weak. Expanded clones are given a class, and other clones once, few, many or no size at all.

V	D	J	length	size	DNA	CDR3
TRBV9	.	TRBJ2-7	15	.	TGTGCCAGTGGGAAAGCGTTCAGGAGCTCCTACGAGCAGTACTTC	CASGKAFRSSYEQYF
TRBV18	.	TRBJ1-1	16	.	TGTGCCAGCTCCTACCCAGTTTCAAAGGGGAACACTGAAGCTTTCTTT	CASSYPVSKGNTEAFF
TRBV13	TRBD2	TRBJ2-1	15	.	TGTGCCAGCACCCAAGGGACTAGCGGAGACAATGAGCAGTTCTTC	CASTQGTSGDNEQFF
TRBV9	.	TRBJ2-1	14	.	TGTGCCAGCAGGGGGGACTTTGATTACAATGAGCAGTTCTTC	CASRGDFDYNEQFF
TRBV27	.	TRBJ1-2	14	once	TGTGCCAGCAGTTTAAGGCAGACTAACTATGGCTACACCTTC	CASSLRQTNYGYTF
TRBV19	.	TRBJ1-5	14	few	TGTGCCAGTAGTATACGCGATAGCAATCAGCCCCAGCATTTT	CASSIRDSNQPQHF
TRBV28	.	TRBJ2-3	12	.	TGTGCCAGCAGTTTTGGTAGAGATACGCAGTATTTT	CASSFGRDTQYF
TRBV7-8	TRBD1	TRBJ2-3	17	.	TGTGCCAGCAGCTTAGGAGGAAGGGGGCTTAATACAGATACGCAGTATTTT	CASSLGGRGLNTDTQYF
TRBV11-2	.	TRBJ2-7	14	.	TGTGCCAGCAGCGACCGGGACATGACCTACGAGCAGTACTTC	CASSDRDMTYEQYF
TRBV27	.	TRBJ2-3	15	.	TGTGCCAGCCGTGCGGGGCGGCCCGATTGGGATACGCAGTATTTT	CASRAGRPDWDTQYF
TRBV5-1	.	TRBJ2-4	13	.	TGCGCCAGCAGCCCGGTGGGGCCCGGCGAGATGTACTTC	CASSPVGPGEMYF
TRBV28	.	TRBJ1-1	14	.	TGTGCCAGCAGTAGGTCGGGTCCGTACACTGAAGCTTTCTTT	CASSRSGPYTEAFF
TRBV5-8	TRBD1	TRBJ1-2	13	.	TGTGCCAGCAGCCCAACAGGGGGCTATGGCTACACCTTC	CASSPTGGYGYTF
TRBV19	.	TRBJ1-2	15	.	TGTGCCAGTAGTCCCGGACAACCGGCTTACTATGGCTACACCTTC	CASSPGQPAYYGYTF
TRBV6-5	TRBD1	TRBJ1-5	14	.	TGTGCCAGCAGTCACAACAGGGGGCTGGAGCCCCAGCATTTT	CASSHNRGLEPQHF
TRBV9	.	TRBJ1-4	15	.	TGTGCCAGCAGTTCCCTAGACAGGTTTAATGAAAAACTGTTTTTT	CASSSLDRFNEKLFF
TRBV9	TRBD1	TRBJ1-1	15	few	TGTGCCAGCAGCCCACGGACAGGGTTTCTGTCTGAAGCTTTCTTT	CASSPRTGFLSEAFF
TRBV4-3	.	TRBJ1-3	14	.	TGCGCCAGCAGCCAGGGGCGCTCTGGAAACACCATATATTTT	CASSQGRSGNTIYF
TRBV29-1	TRBD1	TRBJ1-1	14	few	TGCAGCGTGCTGACAGGGGCGGTGCACACTGAAGCTTTCTTT	CSVLTGAVHTEAFF
TRBV6-5	TRBD1	TRBJ1-1	15	.	TGTGCCAGCAGTTCGGACAGGGTGATTTGGGCTGAAGCTTTCTTT	CASSSDRVIWAEAFF
TRBV4-1	.	TRBJ2-5	17	.	TGCGCCAGCAGCCAAAATTCGTTCGGGACTCAGAAAGAGACCCAGTACTTC	CASSQNSFGTQKETQYF
TRBV5-1	.	TRBJ1-3	16	.	TGCGCCAGCAGCCCTACCGAGGGGGGCTCTGGAAACACCATATATTTT	CASSPTEGGSGNTIYF